The clone carrying this TCR beta chain has a handful of counts. This CDR3 contains 15 residues. Germline V gene lookup returns CDR1 SGDLS and CDR2 YYNGEE. V was trimmed by 4 bases and J by 2 bases, leaving 14 bases between them. The data belong to a study of control samples from healthy donors and cancer patients. Using immunoSEQ multiplex PCR, the repertoire was profiled, and TCRdb retains in-frame clones only, with some absent. The profile covers 390,000 or so clones, with about 93% appearing a single time and just under 6.5% taken by the ten largest. The TCR originated in a man aged 40-49 years with head and neck cancer. The chain carries TRBV9 and TRBJ2-3; possibly TRBD2 for D (6 bases). The sequencing input was PBMCs. CDR3 sequence (DNA): TGTGCCAGCAGCTCTAGCGCTTTCGCCACAGATACGCAGTATTTT. Encoded protein: CASSSSAFATDTQYF.